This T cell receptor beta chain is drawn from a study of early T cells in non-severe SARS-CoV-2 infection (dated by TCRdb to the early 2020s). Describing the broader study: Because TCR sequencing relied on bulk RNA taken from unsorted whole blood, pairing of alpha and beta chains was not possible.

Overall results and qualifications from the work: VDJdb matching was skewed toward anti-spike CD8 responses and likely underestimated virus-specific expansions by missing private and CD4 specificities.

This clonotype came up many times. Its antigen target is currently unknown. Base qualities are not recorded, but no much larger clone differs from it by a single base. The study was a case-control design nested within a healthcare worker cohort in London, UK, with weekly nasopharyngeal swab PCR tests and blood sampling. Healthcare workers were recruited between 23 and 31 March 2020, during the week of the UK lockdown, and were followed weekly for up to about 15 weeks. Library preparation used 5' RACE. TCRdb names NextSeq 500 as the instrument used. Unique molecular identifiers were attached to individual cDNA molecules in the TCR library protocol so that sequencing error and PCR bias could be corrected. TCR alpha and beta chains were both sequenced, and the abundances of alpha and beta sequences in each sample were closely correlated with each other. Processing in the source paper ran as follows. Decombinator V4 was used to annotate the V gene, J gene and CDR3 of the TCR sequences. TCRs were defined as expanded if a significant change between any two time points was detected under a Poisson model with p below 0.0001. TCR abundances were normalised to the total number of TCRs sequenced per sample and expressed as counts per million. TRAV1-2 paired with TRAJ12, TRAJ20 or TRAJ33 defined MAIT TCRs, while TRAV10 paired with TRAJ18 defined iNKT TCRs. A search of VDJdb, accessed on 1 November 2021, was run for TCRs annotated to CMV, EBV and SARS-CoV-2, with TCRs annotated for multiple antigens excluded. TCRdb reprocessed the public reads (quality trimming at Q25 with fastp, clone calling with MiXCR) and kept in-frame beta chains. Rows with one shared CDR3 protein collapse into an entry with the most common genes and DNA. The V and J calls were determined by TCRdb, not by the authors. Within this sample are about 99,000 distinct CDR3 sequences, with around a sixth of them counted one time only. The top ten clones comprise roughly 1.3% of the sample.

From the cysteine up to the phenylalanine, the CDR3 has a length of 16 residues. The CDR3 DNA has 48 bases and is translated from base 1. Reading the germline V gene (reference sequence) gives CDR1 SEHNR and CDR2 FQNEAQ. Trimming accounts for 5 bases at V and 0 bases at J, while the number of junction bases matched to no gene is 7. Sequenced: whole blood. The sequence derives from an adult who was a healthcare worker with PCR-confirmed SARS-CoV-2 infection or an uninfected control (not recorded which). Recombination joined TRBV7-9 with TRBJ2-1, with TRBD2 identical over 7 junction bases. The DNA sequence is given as TGTGCCAGCAGCCTCCTCGCTAGCGGCTCCTACAATGAGCAGTTCTTC. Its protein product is CASSLLASGSYNEQFF. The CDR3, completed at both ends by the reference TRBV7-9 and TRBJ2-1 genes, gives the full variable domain DTGVSQNPRHKITKRGQNVTFRCDPISEHNRLYWYRQTLGQGPEFLTYFQNEAQLEKSRLLSDRFSAERPKGSFSTLEIQRTEQGDSAMYLCASSLLASGSYNEQFFGPGTRLTVL.